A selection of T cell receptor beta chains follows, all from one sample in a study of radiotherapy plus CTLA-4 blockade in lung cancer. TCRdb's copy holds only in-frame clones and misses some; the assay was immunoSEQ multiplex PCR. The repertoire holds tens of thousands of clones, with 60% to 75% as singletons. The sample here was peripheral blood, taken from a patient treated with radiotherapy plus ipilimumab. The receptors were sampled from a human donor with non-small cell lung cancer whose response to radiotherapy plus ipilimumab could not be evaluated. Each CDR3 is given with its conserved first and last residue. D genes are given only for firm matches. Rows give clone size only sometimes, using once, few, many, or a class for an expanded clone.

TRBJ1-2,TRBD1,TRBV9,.,TGTGCCAGCAGCGTAGCCGGGACAGGCAACTATGGCTACACCTTC,CASSVAGTGNYGYTF
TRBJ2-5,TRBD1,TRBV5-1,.,TGCGCCAGCAGCTTCTGGACAGGGTATTCGGAGACCCAGTACTTC,CASSFWTGYSETQYF
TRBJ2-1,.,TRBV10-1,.,TGCGCCAGCAGTTCAGACACCAATGAGCAGTTCTTC,CASSSDTNEQFF
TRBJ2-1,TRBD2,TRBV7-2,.,TGTGCCAGCAGCTTATCGGGTAGCGGGAGTGAGAATGAGCAGTTCTTC,CASSLSGSGSENEQFF
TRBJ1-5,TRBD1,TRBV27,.,TGTGCCAGCAGTTTAACGGGACAGGGAACCCAGCCCCAGCATTTT,CASSLTGQGTQPQHF
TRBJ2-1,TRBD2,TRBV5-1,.,TGCGCCAGCAGCGACCCTAGCGGGAGCGGGGATGAGCAGTTCTTC,CASSDPSGSGDEQFF
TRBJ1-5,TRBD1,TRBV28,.,TGTGCCAGCACCCCAGGGGGAAATCAGCCCCAGCATTTT,CASTPGGNQPQHF
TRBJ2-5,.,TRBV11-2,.,TGTGCCAGCAGCCAGGGTTCCTGGGGGACCCAGTACTTC,CASSQGSWGTQYF
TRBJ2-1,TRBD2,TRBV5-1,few,TGCGCCAGCAGAAGACTAGCGGGAGACGGGAATGAGCAGTTCTTC,CASRRLAGDGNEQFF
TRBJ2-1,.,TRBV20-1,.,TGCAGTGCTAGAGTACAGAATGAGCAGTTCTTC,CSARVQNEQFF
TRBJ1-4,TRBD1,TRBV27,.,TGTGCCAGCAGTCCCCAGACAGGGGGCGTAGGAAAACTGTTTTTT,CASSPQTGGVGKLFF
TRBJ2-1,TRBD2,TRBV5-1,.,TGCGCCAGCAGCTGGACTAGCGGGACTTCCTACAATGAGCAGTTCTTC,CASSWTSGTSYNEQFF
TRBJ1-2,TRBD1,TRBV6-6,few,TGTGCCAGCAGTAGACTAACAGGGGCCTATGGCTACACCTTC,CASSRLTGAYGYTF
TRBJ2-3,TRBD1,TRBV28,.,TGTGCCAGCAGTCCCGGACAGGGGAAGCGGGATTCGGATACGCAGTATTTT,CASSPGQGKRDSDTQYF
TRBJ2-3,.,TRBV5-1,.,TGCGCCAGCAGCACACGCGGTGCCCTGGATACGCAGTATTTT,CASSTRGALDTQYF
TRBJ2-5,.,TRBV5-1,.,TGCGCCAGCAGCTTCGACCAAGAGACCCAGTACTTC,CASSFDQETQYF
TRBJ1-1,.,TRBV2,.,TGTGCCAGCACCGCCGGCGGGCAGGGGAAAGCTTTCTTT,CASTAGGQGKAFF
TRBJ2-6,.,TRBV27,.,TGTGCCAGCAGTGAGGGGGTGCGGGCCTCTGGGGCCAACGTCCTGACTTTC,CASSEGVRASGANVLTF
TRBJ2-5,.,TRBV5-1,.,TGCGCCAGCAGCAGGCAGTCGGGGTGGCAAGAGACCCAGTACTTC,CASSRQSGWQETQYF
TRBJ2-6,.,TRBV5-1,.,TGCGCCAGCAGCTTGTCACCCTTAGGGGCTGGGGCCAACGTCCTGACTTTC,CASSLSPLGAGANVLTF
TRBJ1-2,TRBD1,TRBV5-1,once,TGCGCCAGCAGCGAGGGGACAGGCTTCTATGGCTACACCTTC,CASSEGTGFYGYTF
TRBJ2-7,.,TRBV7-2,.,TGTGCCAGCAGCTTAGGCCAGGGGAGCTCCTACGAGCAGTACTTC,CASSLGQGSSYEQYF
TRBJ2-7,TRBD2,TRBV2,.,TGTGCCAGCAGTGAAGCAGGGCTAGCGGTGGGGTACTTC,CASSEAGLAVGYF
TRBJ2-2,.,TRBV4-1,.,TGCGCCAGCAGCCAAGATCTGGCCGCCACGAACACCGGGGAGCTGTTTTTT,CASSQDLAATNTGELFF
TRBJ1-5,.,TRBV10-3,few,TGTGCCATCAGTGATAGGGGGAACAATCAGCCCCAGCATTTT,CAISDRGNNQPQHF
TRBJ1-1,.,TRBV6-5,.,TGTGCCAGCAGTTACTGGAGGGGAACTGAAGCTTTCTTT,CASSYWRGTEAFF
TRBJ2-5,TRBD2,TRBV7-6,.,TGTGCCAGCAGCTTGGGTCGGGTAGCGGGGTCCCAAGAGACCCAGTACTTC,CASSLGRVAGSQETQYF
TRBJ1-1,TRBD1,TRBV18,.,TGTGCCAGCTCACCAAGTACCGGGACAGCTAACACTGAAGCTTTCTTT,CASSPSTGTANTEAFF
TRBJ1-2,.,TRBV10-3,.,TGTGCCATCAGCTCAGGGTTTGTCTACACCTTC,CAISSGFVYTF
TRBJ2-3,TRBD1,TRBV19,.,TGTGCCAGTAGTAGACAGAGGACAGGTGGCACAGATACGCAGTATTTT,CASSRQRTGGTDTQYF
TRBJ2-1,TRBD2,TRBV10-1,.,TGCGCCAGCAGTGCTTCGGCGGGAGGAAGGAATGAGCAGTTCTTC,CASSASAGGRNEQFF
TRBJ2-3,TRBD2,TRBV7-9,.,TGTGCCAGCAGCCCTCGGACTAGCGGGATGGGAGATACGCAGTATTTT,CASSPRTSGMGDTQYF
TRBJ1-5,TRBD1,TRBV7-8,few,TGTGCCAGCAGCCCCGGGACAGGGACGGGACAGCCCCAGCATTTT,CASSPGTGTGQPQHF
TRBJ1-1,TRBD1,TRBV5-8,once,TGTGCCAGCAGGCCGACAGGGTCTCGGGGAGCTTTCTTT,CASRPTGSRGAFF
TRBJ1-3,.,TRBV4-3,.,TGCGCCAGCAGCCAAGACGGAGACTCTGGAAACACCATATATTTT,CASSQDGDSGNTIYF
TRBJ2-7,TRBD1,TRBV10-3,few,TGTGCCATCAGAGGGGACAGATACGAGCAGTACTTC,CAIRGDRYEQYF
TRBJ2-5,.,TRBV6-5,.,TGTGCCAGCAGTTATGAACAGGGCGAACGGACCCAGTACTTC,CASSYEQGERTQYF
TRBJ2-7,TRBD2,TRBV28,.,TGTGCCAGCAAGATAGCGGGGCGCTCCTACGAGCAGTACTTC,CASKIAGRSYEQYF
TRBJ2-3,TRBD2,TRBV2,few,TGTGCCAGCAGTGACCGAGGACTAGCGGTCCGTCAGAGCACAGATACGCAGTATTTT,CASSDRGLAVRQSTDTQYF
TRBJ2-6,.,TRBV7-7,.,TGTGCTAGCAGCTCCGCCCCGGGGGTTGGGGCCAACGTCCTGACTTTC,CASSSAPGVGANVLTF
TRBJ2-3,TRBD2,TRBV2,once,TGTGCCAGCAGTCTACTAGCGGGTAGCCTAGATACGCAGTATTTT,CASSLLAGSLDTQYF
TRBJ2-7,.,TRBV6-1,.,TGTGCCAGCAGTGAAGCCTTGCGGGGTCCCTACGAGCAGTACTTC,CASSEALRGPYEQYF
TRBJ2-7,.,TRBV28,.,TGTGCCAGCAGTTTAACGCAGGCCTACTACGAGCAGTACTTC,CASSLTQAYYEQYF
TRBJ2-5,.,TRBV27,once,TGTGCCAGCAGTTTTTCCTGGACAGACCAAGAGACCCAGTACTTC,CASSFSWTDQETQYF
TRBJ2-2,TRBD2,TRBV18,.,TGTGCCAGCTCATCCAGACTAGCGGGAACCGGGGAGCTGTTTTTT,CASSSRLAGTGELFF
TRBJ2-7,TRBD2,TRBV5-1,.,TGCGCCAGCAGCTTGAGCGGGACCTCCTACGAGCAGTACTTC,CASSLSGTSYEQYF
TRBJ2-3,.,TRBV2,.,TGTGCCAGCAGTGGTATCGATGCGAGCACAGATACGCAGTATTTT,CASSGIDASTDTQYF
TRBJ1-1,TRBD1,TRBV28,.,TGTGCCAGCAGTACGGGACAGGGGGCGCGGGCTTTCTTT,CASSTGQGARAFF
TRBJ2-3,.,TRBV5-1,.,TGCGCCAGCAGCTCAGGAACACTTACAGATACGCAGTATTTT,CASSSGTLTDTQYF
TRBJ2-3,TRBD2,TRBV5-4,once,TGTGCCAGCAGCTTGGGTCTAGCGGGGCCAGATACGCAGTATTTT,CASSLGLAGPDTQYF
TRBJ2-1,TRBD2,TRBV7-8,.,TGTGCCAGCAGCAGCAGGACTAGCGGGATTCAGGGAGAGCAGTTCTTC,CASSSRTSGIQGEQFF
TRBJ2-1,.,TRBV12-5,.,TGTGCTAGTGGTTCCCGGGGGGCGAGCTCCTACAATGAGCAGTTCTTC,CASGSRGASSYNEQFF
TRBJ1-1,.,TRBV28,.,TGTGCCAGCAGGCCAGGGACTTTGGGCACGACTGAAGCTTTCTTT,CASRPGTLGTTEAFF
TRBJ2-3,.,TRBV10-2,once,TGCGCCAGCAGGAGAGGCACAGATACGCAGTATTTT,CASRRGTDTQYF